What follows are 17 T cell receptor beta chains derived from one specimen sequenced in a study of Ad26.COV2.S vaccination and SARS-CoV-2 variants (dated by TCRdb to about 2021). The treatment or condition label, read with the paper, signifies: roughly 19 received Ad26.COV2.S at low or high dose, single or two shots; roughly five received placebo; per-sample allocation not given. For vaccine and placebo recipients, the sequenced repertoires came from samples collected on day 63 after the first injection. The library was made by the immunoSEQ multiplex PCR assay. TCRdb holds this immuneACCESS table with in-frame rearrangements only. Some clones are missing; in checked studies, unresolved V genes explain under half, and the rest has no known cause. In this sample the table shows fewer than 400,000 clones, about 89% of which occur a single time. Approximately 1.9% of the sample lies in the top ten.

The material was peripheral blood, obtained in a trial of Ad26.COV2.S vaccine versus placebo. The receptors come from a person between 18 and 60 years old who received the Ad26.COV2.S COVID-19 vaccine or a placebo.

This chain uses TRBV29-1 with TRBJ1-1, with D unresolved. V was clipped by 3 bases and J by 1 base, with 6 bases between them. Germline-derived CDR1 and CDR2 are SQVTM and ANQGSEA. The CDR3 consists of 12 residues. Written as DNA, the CDR3 is TGCAGCGTTGACGGGCCGAACACTGAAGCTTTCTTT. Translating gives CSVDGPNTEAFF.

The chain recombines TRBV20-1 with TRBJ1-2; 7 bases fit TRBD1. J was trimmed by 3 bases and V by 3 bases; bases with no gene match: 7. Germline V gene data show CDR1 as DFQATT and CDR2 as SNEGSKA (reference sequence). The CDR3 is 14 residues long. The CDR3 nucleotides are TGCAGTGCTAGTCAAGGGGGCGGCTACTATGGCTACACCTTC. This encodes CSASQGGGYYGYTF.

CDR3 sequence reads: CASSEGGGVQFF. The CDR3 bases are TGTGCCAGCAGCGAGGGAGGAGGAGTGCAGTTCTTC. The chain has TRBV6-2 or TRBV6-3 and TRBJ2-1; tentatively, D is TRBD2 (6 bases). The CDR3 covers 12 residues. Germline V gives CDR1 MNHEY, CDR2 SVGEGT. Trimming pared 6 bases from V and 12 bases from J, leaving 15 bases between.

The V gene is TRBV15, the J gene TRBJ2-3; D perhaps matches TRBD2 (5 bases). V lost 4 bases and J lost 3, with 11 bases in between. CDR3 length: 14 residues. Per germline, CDR1 LNHNV and CDR2 YYDKDF (reference sequence). The CDR3 DNA reads as TGTGCCACCAGCATCCCGGAGGAGACAGATACGCAGTATTTT. Residues: CATSIPEETDTQYF.

The chain links TRBV5-5 to TRBJ1-6, with D possibly TRBD1 on 6 matching bases. CDR3 length: 15 residues. Trimming removed 3 bases at V and 9 bases at J, with 16 bases between. Germline lookup yields CDR1 SGHKS and CDR2 YYEKEE (reference sequence). The CDR3 is CASSWGQGTSSPLHF. The CDR3 DNA follows: TGTGCCAGCAGCTGGGGGCAGGGAACGAGTTCACCCCTCCACTTT. Together with reference TRBV5-5 and TRBJ1-6, the CDR3 gives the full variable domain: DAGVTQSPTHLIKTRGQQVTLRCSPISGHKSVSWYQQVLGQGPQFIFQYYEKEERGRGNFPDRFSARQFPNYSSELNVNALLLGDSALYLCASSWGQGTSSPLHFGNGTRLTVT.

A single count supports this clone. The chain uses TRBV5-4 and TRBJ2-1; 11 nucleotides agree with TRBD2. The CDR3 extends over 15 amino acids. The ends lost 6 bases at V and 0 bases at J; junction bases unmatched: 2. The germline gives CDR1 SGHNT, CDR2 YYREEE (reference sequence). The CDR3, as DNA: TGTGCCAGCACCGGGACTAGCGGCTCCTACAATGAGCAGTTCTTC. Protein sequence: CASTGTSGSYNEQFF. The full variable domain, with the rest looked up from reference TRBV5-4 and TRBJ2-1, is ETGVTQSPTHLIKTRGQQVTLRCSSQSGHNTVSWYQQALGQGPQFIFQYYREEENGRGNFPPRFSGLQFPNYSSELNVNALELDDSALYLCASTGTSGSYNEQFFGPGTRLTVL.

The chain carries TRBV5-6 and TRBJ1-6; possible D gene TRBD1, 5 bases. Per germline, CDR1 SGHDT and CDR2 YYEEEE. This CDR3 comprises 14 residues. V lost 1 base and J 9 bases, leaving 11 bases between the germline ends. Here the CDR3 reads CASSLRQPISPLHF. CDR3 nucleotides: TGTGCCAGCAGCTTGAGACAGCCGATTTCACCCCTCCACTTT.

This sequence joins TRBV7-8 and TRBJ1-2; a weak D match, TRBD1 (5 bases). Looked up from germline, CDR1 is SGHVS and CDR2 is FQNEAQ. The CDR3 has 15 amino acids. V lost 1 base to trimming and J lost 8 bases, with 17 bases between them. The CDR3 protein is CASSLDTGPRGGYTF. DNA of the CDR3: TGTGCCAGCAGCTTAGATACAGGCCCGCGGGGGGGCTACACCTTC.

This chain connects TRBV5-6 to TRBJ2-5; TRBD1 aligns across 7 bases. The trim removed 4 bases at V and 5 bases at J, leaving 17 bases unmatched. The CDR3 length is 17 residues. Per germline, CDR1 SGHDT and CDR2 YYEEEE. CDR3 loop: CASSAPWDSTIGETQYF. CDR3 coding DNA: TGTGCCAGCAGCGCCCCCTGGGACAGCACAATTGGGGAGACCCAGTACTTC.

This clone was observed a single time. The genes are TRBV11-3 and TRBJ2-2; 14 bases map to TRBD2. The CDR3 is 17 residues long. Trimming cost V 5 bases and J 5 bases; bases outside gene matches: 7. CDR1 is SGHNT, CDR2 YENEEA, per germline. In DNA, the CDR3 is TGTGCCAGCAGCGCCGGGACTAGCGGGAGATCAACCGGGGAGCTGTTTTTT. Translated, it gives CASSAGTSGRSTGELFF.

This chain connects TRBV30 to TRBJ1-1; the D gene is possibly TRBD1 (5 bases). V shed 4 bases and J shed 5 bases, with 11 bases lying between them. The CDR3 is 12 amino acids. In germline, CDR1 is GTSNPN, CDR2 SVGIG (reference sequence). The CDR3 DNA reads TGTGCCTGGACCGGGGGAGGGACTGAAGCTTTCTTT. The encoded protein is CAWTGGGTEAFF.

The chain links TRBV30 to TRBJ2-7; possibly TRBD2 for D (6 bases). Germline CDR1 is GTSNPN and CDR2 is SVGIG (reference sequence). V was pared by 7 bases and J by 2 bases, with 21 bases between. CDR3 length: 15 residues. CDR3 loop: CALNHLGGAPYEQYF. The CDR3 DNA reads TGTGCCTTGAACCATTTAGGAGGGGCTCCCTACGAGCAGTACTTC.

The chain combines TRBV6-5 with TRBJ1-1, with a tentative D call TRBD1 (5 bases). From germline, CDR1 is MNHEY and CDR2 SVGAGI. The CDR3 sequence is 13 residues long. V lost 1 base to trimming and J lost 4 bases, with 7 bases between them. CDR3 amino acids: CASSYWGFTEAFF. CDR3 sequence (DNA): TGTGCCAGCAGTTACTGGGGGTTCACTGAAGCTTTCTTT.

CDR3 sequence: CASSRTGGTDTQYF. The CDR3, as DNA: TGTGCCAGCAGTCGGACAGGGGGAACAGATACGCAGTATTTT. The gene calls are TRBV28 and TRBJ2-3; 10 bases map to TRBD1. Germline values: CDR1 MDHEN, CDR2 SYDVKM. This CDR3 is 14 amino acids long. J gave up 3 bases and V 5 bases, and 2 bases lay outside the gene matches.

The sample holds one count of this clone. The chain has TRBV30 and TRBJ2-7; the D gene could be TRBD1 or TRBD2 (5 bases each). Trimming took 1 base from V and 2 from J, leaving 15 bases between them. This CDR3 is built from 15 residues. The germline V gene has CDR1 GTSNPN and CDR2 SVGIG (reference sequence). CDR3: CAWSGTGPRTYEQYF. The CDR3 nucleotides read TGTGCCTGGAGTGGAACGGGACCCCGAACCTACGAGCAGTACTTC.

The V gene is TRBV27, the J gene TRBJ2-4, with TRBD2 identical over 11 bases. Trimming cost V 5 bases and J 6 bases; bases outside gene matches: 6. The CDR3 extends over 15 amino acids. In germline, CDR1 is MNHEY, CDR2 SMNVEV (reference sequence). CDR3 nucleotides: TGTGCCAGCAGTGAACAGGGGACTAGCGGAAACATTCAGTACTTC. Translating gives CASSEQGTSGNIQYF.

This chain joins TRBV7-9 and TRBJ2-2; the match to TRBD1 covers 9 bases. The germline gives CDR1 SEHNR, CDR2 FQNEAQ (reference sequence). CDR3 size: 15 residues. V shed 2 bases, J shed 7 bases, and the junction held 5 bases outside the gene matches. As DNA, the CDR3 is TGTGCCAGCAGCTTACTGACAGGGGGAGGCGGGGAGCTGTTTTTT. This translates into CASSLLTGGGGELFF.